Sequencing of this T cell receptor beta chain was carried out in a study of technical replicates of blood from a handful of donors (TCRdb year 2017). Note on this clone: What this receptor recognizes is not known. There are no base qualities to consult, and no much larger clone falls within one base.

Library preparation was by the immunoSEQ multiplex PCR assay. TCRdb took this table from immuneACCESS and kept in-frame rearrangements with V and J called. Such tables lack part of the clones; where checked against another copy, unresolved V genes explain under half of the gap, and the rest is unexplained. Present in this sample are around 76,000 clones, nearly 98% of which were seen just once. Jointly, the top ten make up 0.2% to 0.25% of the sample. The junction carries 9 bases between V and J, which are trimmed by 1 base and 2 bases respectively. CDR1 MGHRA and CDR2 YSYEKL were looked up in the germline V gene. The CDR3, from cysteine to phenylalanine, totals 15 residues. Of the read, only the CDR3 DNA is kept; its 45 bases are in frame from base 1.

The TCR comes from a human donor in good health. The sample comprised T cells isolated from PBMCs. The rearrangement joined TRBV4-1 to TRBJ2-1; the D gene is perhaps TRBD1, on 5 matching bases. The CDR3 sequence is CASSQGQGTYNEQFF. In nucleotides, the sequence is TGCGCCAGCAGCCAAGGGCAGGGCACCTACAATGAGCAGTTCTTC.